The 15 T cell receptor beta chains reported below all come from one sample, sequenced in a study of blood T cell repertoires in COVID-19. Here immunoSEQ multiplex PCR was the method, and the copy in TCRdb shows in-frame clones only, minus some. The table lists 130,000 to 150,000 clones, around 87% of them singletons. Sequences were obtained from peripheral blood. The source is a man over 45 who had recovered from COVID-19.

This chain links TRBV11-2 with TRBJ2-1; no clear D gene. Germline CDR1 is SGHAT and CDR2 is FQNNGV. The CDR3 spans 18 residues. Trimming took 1 base from V and 4 from J, leaving 20 bases between them. Here the CDR3 DNA reads TGTGCCAGCAGCTTAGGTACCTCAGCGCCTTTGCGTTACAATGAGCAGTTCTTC. This encodes CASSLGTSAPLRYNEQFF.

This clone was seen a single time. The chain joins TRBV6-5 to TRBJ2-7; perhaps TRBD1 as D (5 bases). Germline values: CDR1 MNHEY, CDR2 SVGAGI. The CDR3 loop spans 14 amino acids. The V gene lost 8 bases and the J gene lost 6 bases, with 20 bases spanning the gap. CDR3 in amino acids: CASGAMGMALEQYF. Written as DNA, the CDR3 is TGTGCCAGCGGGGCTATGGGGATGGCCCTCGAGCAGTACTTC.

The rearrangement uses TRBV4-3 and TRBJ1-1, with 8 positions matching TRBD1. This CDR3 has 15 residues. CDR1 is LGHNA and CDR2 is YSLEER in the germline V gene. The junction had 2 bases not matched to a gene; V was cut back by 1 base and J by 1 base. CDR3 nucleotides: TGCGCCAGCAGCCAAGGGACAGGGCCGAACACTGAAGCTTTCTTT. As protein: CASSQGTGPNTEAFF.

The V gene is TRBV9, the J gene TRBJ2-2; 8 bases map to TRBD2. This CDR3 comprises 17 residues. Germline CDR1 SGDLS, CDR2 YYNGEE. J gave up 5 bases and V 4 bases, and 13 bases lay outside the gene matches. The CDR3 loop reads CASSIRGLGGQTGELFF. CDR3 nucleotide sequence: TGTGCCAGCAGCATCAGGGGACTAGGGGGTCAAACCGGGGAGCTGTTTTTT.

This rearrangement joins TRBV5-5 to TRBJ1-2, with D possibly TRBD1 on 6 matching bases. The CDR3 runs to 17 residues. V was shortened by 0 bases and J by 2 bases, with 17 bases between the two germline ends. Germline CDR1 and CDR2: SGHKS and YYEKEE (reference sequence). Written as DNA, the CDR3 is TGTGCCAGCAGCTTGGACAAGGACAGAACAATGAACTATGGCTACACCTTC. Residues: CASSLDKDRTMNYGYTF.

This clone has only a few counts. The chain carries TRBV2 and TRBJ1-3; D perhaps matches TRBD1 (6 bases). CDR1 and CDR2 from the germline V gene are SNHLY and FYNNEI. Trimming cost V 4 bases and J 0 bases, with 10 bases left between them. The CDR3 runs 15 residues. CDR3 residues: CASSVQGFSGNTIYF. CDR3 DNA sequence: TGTGCCAGCAGTGTTCAGGGGTTCTCTGGAAACACCATATATTTT.

The chain carries TRBV27 and TRBJ2-7; 10 positions match TRBD1. The V gene's germline CDR1 is MNHEY and CDR2 SMNVEV (reference sequence). The CDR3 has 15 residues. J gave up 1 base and V 3 bases, and 3 bases lay outside the gene matches. This CDR3 reads CASSFTGQGSYEQYF. The CDR3 DNA is TGTGCCAGCAGTTTTACGGGACAGGGGTCCTACGAGCAGTACTTC.

This chain connects TRBV19 to TRBJ2-7; D possibly corresponds to TRBD2 (5 bases). From germline, CDR1 is LNHDA and CDR2 SQIVND (reference sequence). The CDR3 runs to 14 residues. Trimming took 4 bases from V and 3 from J, leaving 13 bases between them. CDR3 nucleotide sequence: TGTGCCAGTAGTACCGGCGGGTCGGGCTACGAGCAGTACTTC. This gives the protein CASSTGGSGYEQYF. The variable domain in full, completed from reference TRBV19 and TRBJ2-7, reads DGGITQSPKYLFRKEGQNVTLSCEQNLNHDAMYWYRQDPGQGLRLIYYSQIVNDFQKGDIAEGYSVSREKKESFPLTVTSAQKNPTAFYLCASSTGGSGYEQYFGPGTRLTVT.

The J gene is TRBJ2-7, the V gene TRBV19; 7 bases are a match to TRBD2. The V gene end was trimmed by 6 bases and the J gene end by 0 bases; junction bases not matched to a gene: 5. This CDR3 has 14 residues. The germline V gene encodes CDR1 LNHDA and CDR2 SQIVND (reference sequence). This chain's CDR3 is CASRLAAGSYEQYF. The CDR3 DNA reads TGTGCCAGTAGGCTAGCGGCGGGCTCCTACGAGCAGTACTTC. Using reference TRBV19 and TRBJ2-7 for the parts outside the CDR3, the full variable domain is DGGITQSPKYLFRKEGQNVTLSCEQNLNHDAMYWYRQDPGQGLRLIYYSQIVNDFQKGDIAEGYSVSREKKESFPLTVTSAQKNPTAFYLCASRLAAGSYEQYFGPGTRLTVT.

V gene TRBV6-5 combines with J gene TRBJ1-3; TRBD1 might be the D (6 bases). The CDR3 runs 15 residues. The V end lost 0 bases, the J end lost 4 bases, and 10 bases lay between the germline ends. Germline assignment: CDR1 MNHEY and CDR2 SVGAGI. CDR3 amino acids: CASSYSLGQGNTIYF. The CDR3 coding sequence is TGTGCCAGCAGTTACTCTCTAGGACAGGGAAACACCATATATTTT.

This clone was picked up one time. This chain connects TRBV11-2 to TRBJ2-1; 8 bases fit TRBD1. CDR3 size: 14 residues. Germline CDR1 and CDR2: SGHAT and FQNNGV. Trimming at V came to 2 bases and at J to 9 bases, leaving 6 bases not matched to a gene. The CDR3 spells CASSLWTGSSEQFF. DNA of the CDR3: TGTGCCAGCAGCTTATGGACAGGGTCAAGTGAGCAGTTCTTC.

The chain couples TRBV7-8 to TRBJ2-7; TRBD1 aligns across 10 bases. Trimming at V came to 5 bases and at J to 2 bases, leaving 12 bases not matched to a gene. Germline CDR1 is SGHVS and CDR2 is FQNEAQ. There are 17 residues in the CDR3. CDR3 protein: CASSKNSQGTGAYEQYF. The CDR3 DNA sequence: TGTGCCAGCAGCAAAAACAGCCAGGGGACAGGGGCCTACGAGCAGTACTTC.

This chain joins TRBV5-1 and TRBJ2-3; unclear D gene. This CDR3 is built from 12 residues. Looked up from germline, CDR1 is SGHRS and CDR2 is YFSETQ. The germline V and J ends were trimmed by 4 bases and 0 bases, with 3 bases remaining between them. DNA of the CDR3: TGCGCCAGCAGCACAAGCACAGATACGCAGTATTTT. Its protein is CASSTSTDTQYF.

This clone occurred a few times. The J gene is TRBJ2-3, the V gene TRBV7-2; 10 bases align to TRBD2. CDR1 SGHTA and CDR2 FQGNSA come from the germline V gene. The V and J ends lost 4 bases and 3 bases, in that order; junction bases with no gene match: 7. The CDR3 length is 16 residues. The CDR3 sequence is CASSYPASGGTDTQYF. Here the CDR3 DNA reads TGTGCCAGCAGCTACCCCGCTAGCGGGGGAACAGATACGCAGTATTTT.

This rearrangement joins TRBV11-2 to TRBJ2-7; D not resolved. Trimming removed 5 bases at V and 0 bases at J, with 14 bases between. Per germline, CDR1 SGHAT and CDR2 FQNNGV. CDR3 size: 15 residues. CDR3 nucleotide sequence: TGTGCCAGCAGCGCCCGATTAGCCCACTCCTACGAGCAGTACTTC. Translating it yields CASSARLAHSYEQYF.